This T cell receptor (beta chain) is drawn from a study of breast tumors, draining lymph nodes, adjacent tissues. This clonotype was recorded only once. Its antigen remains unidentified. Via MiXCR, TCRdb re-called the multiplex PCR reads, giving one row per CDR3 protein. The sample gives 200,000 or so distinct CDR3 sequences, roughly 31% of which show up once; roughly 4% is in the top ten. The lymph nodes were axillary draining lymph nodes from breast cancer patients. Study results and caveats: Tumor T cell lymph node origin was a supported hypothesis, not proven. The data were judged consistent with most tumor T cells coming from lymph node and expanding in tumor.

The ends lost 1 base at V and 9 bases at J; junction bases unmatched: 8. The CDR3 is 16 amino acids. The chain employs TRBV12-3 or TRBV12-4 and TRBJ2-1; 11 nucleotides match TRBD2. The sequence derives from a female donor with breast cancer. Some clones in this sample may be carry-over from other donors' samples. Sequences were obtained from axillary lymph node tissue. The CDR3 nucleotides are TGTGCCAGCAGTTTAGGGGTAGCGGGAGGGCAGGTTGAGCAGTTCTTC. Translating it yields CASSLGVAGGQVEQFF.